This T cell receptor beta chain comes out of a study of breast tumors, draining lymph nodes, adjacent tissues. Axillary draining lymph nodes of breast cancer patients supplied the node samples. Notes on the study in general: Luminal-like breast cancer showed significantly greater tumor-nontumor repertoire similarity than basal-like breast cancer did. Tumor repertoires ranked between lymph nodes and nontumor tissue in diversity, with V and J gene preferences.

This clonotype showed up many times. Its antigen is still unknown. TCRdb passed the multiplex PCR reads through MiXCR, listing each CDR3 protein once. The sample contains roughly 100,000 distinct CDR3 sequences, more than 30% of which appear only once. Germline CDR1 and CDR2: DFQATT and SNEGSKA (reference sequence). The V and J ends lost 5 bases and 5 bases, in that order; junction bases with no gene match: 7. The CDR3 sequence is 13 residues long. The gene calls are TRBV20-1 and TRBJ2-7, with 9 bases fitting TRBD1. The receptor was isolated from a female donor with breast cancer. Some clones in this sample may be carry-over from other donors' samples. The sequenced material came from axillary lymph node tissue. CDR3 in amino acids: CSAAKGQGDEQYF. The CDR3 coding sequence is TGCAGTGCTGCTAAGGGACAGGGCGACGAGCAGTACTTC.